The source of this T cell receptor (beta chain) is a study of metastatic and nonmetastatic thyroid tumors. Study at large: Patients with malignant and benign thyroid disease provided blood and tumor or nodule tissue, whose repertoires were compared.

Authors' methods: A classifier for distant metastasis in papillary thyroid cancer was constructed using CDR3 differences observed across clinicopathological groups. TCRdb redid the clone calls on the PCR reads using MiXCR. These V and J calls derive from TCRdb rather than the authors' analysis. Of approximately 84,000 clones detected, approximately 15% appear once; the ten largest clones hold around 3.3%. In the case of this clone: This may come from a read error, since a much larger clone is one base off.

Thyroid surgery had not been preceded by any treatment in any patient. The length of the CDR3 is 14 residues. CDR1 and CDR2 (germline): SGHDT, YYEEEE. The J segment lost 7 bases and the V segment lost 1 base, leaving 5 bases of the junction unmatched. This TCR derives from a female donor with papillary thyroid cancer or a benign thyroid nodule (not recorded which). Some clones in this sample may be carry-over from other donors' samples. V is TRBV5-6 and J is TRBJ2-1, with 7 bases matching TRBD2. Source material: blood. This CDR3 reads CASSLSIGRNEQFF. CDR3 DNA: TGTGCCAGCAGCTTGTCTATCGGGAGGAATGAGCAGTTCTTC.